Following are 17 T cell receptor beta chains from one sample sequenced in a study of blood T cell repertoires in COVID-19 (TCRdb year 2020). Receptor libraries were prepared by the immunoSEQ multiplex PCR assay. In TCRdb, the immuneACCESS table is reduced to in-frame sequences with V and J assigned. These tables do not hold every clone; where another copy was compared, an unresolved V gene accounts for under half, and the others remain unexplained. This sample gives a few hundred thousand clones in total; 70% to 90% of them show up just once. The biggest ten clones account for about 2% of the sample. Sample: PBMCs or T cells enriched from blood (not recorded which). All receptors derive from a man aged 25 to 45 who had recovered from COVID-19.

This clone was counted between two and nine times. V usage is TRBV27 and J usage is TRBJ2-7; 8 bases align to TRBD1. This CDR3 has 15 amino acids. The junction had 9 bases not matched to a gene; V was cut back by 8 bases and J by 0 bases. The germline gives CDR1 MNHEY, CDR2 SMNVEV (reference sequence). This CDR3 reads CASRLLQGASYEQYF. As DNA, the CDR3 is TGTGCCAGCCGACTCTTGCAGGGGGCCTCCTACGAGCAGTACTTC.

The chain joins TRBV10-3 to TRBJ1-3; 12 nucleotides match TRBD1. Germline assignment: CDR1 ENHRY and CDR2 SYGVKD. The CDR3 contains 16 residues. Germline trimming cut 11 bases from V and 0 bases from J; bases unmatched to any gene: 8. CDR3 region: CASRDRGLFSGNTIYF. CDR3 sequence (DNA): TGTGCCTCCCGGGACAGGGGGCTTTTCTCTGGAAACACCATATATTTT.

The genes are TRBV5-4 and TRBJ2-7; D gene ambiguous. This CDR3 contains 12 residues. V dropped 4 bases and J dropped 4 bases, with 9 bases sitting between them. Germline assignment: CDR1 SGHNT and CDR2 YYREEE (reference sequence). The CDR3 is CASSPSGYEQYF. The CDR3 DNA reads TGTGCCAGCAGCCCGTCGGGTTACGAGCAGTACTTC.

This chain links TRBV6-5 with TRBJ1-2; D may be TRBD1 (6 bases). The CDR3 length is 14 residues. Germline V gene lookup returns CDR1 MNHEY and CDR2 SVGAGI. V was trimmed by 2 bases and J by 10 bases, leaving 17 bases between them. This chain's CDR3 is CASSYQQGIGAYTF. DNA of the CDR3: TGTGCCAGCAGTTACCAACAGGGTATAGGAGCCTACACCTTC.

The rearrangement joins TRBV27 to TRBJ1-1, with a tentative D call TRBD1 (5 bases). V was trimmed by 6 bases and J by 1 base, leaving 18 bases between them. The germline gives CDR1 MNHEY, CDR2 SMNVEV (reference sequence). This CDR3 is 16 amino acids long. CDR3 DNA sequence: TGTGCCAGCAGGTCGTCACACGGGACTTCGAACACTGAAGCTTTCTTT. This codes for CASRSSHGTSNTEAFF.

The chain is built from TRBV27 and TRBJ2-7; TRBD2 matches 8 bases. Germline V lookup: CDR1 MNHEY, CDR2 SMNVEV (reference sequence). The ends lost 3 bases at V and 2 bases at J; junction bases unmatched: 9. This CDR3 contains 16 residues. The CDR3 here is CASSFSGGDGPYEQYF. Written as DNA, the CDR3 is TGTGCCAGCAGTTTCTCGGGGGGGGACGGACCCTACGAGCAGTACTTC.

The rearrangement links TRBV5-8 to TRBJ1-1, with 8 bases matching TRBD1. Germline CDR1 and CDR2: SGHTS and YDEGEE. The CDR3 sequence is 13 residues long. The V gene end was trimmed by 3 bases and the J gene end by 6 bases; junction bases not matched to a gene: 4. The CDR3 DNA sequence: TGTGCCAGCAGCTGGACAGGGAGGGCTGAAGCTTTCTTT. The encoded protein is CASSWTGRAEAFF.

The chain links TRBV7-9 to TRBJ2-7; 9 bases line up with TRBD1. With V trimmed by 5 bases and J by 4 bases, 3 bases remained unmatched. The CDR3 is 13 amino acids. Per germline, CDR1 SEHNR and CDR2 FQNEAQ (reference sequence). In nucleotides, the CDR3 is TGTGCCAGCAGCCTTGACAGGGGGTACGAGCAGTACTTC. This translates into CASSLDRGYEQYF.

The chain has TRBV7-9 and TRBJ2-7; D is possibly TRBD2 (5 bases). The CDR3 has 12 residues. V lost 4 bases and J lost 11, with 15 bases in between. CDR1 and CDR2 (germline): SEHNR, FQNEAQ (reference sequence). The CDR3 nucleotides read TGTGCCAGCAGCTCTACGGGGATCAGAAAGTACTTC. It encodes CASSSTGIRKYF.

This sequence joins TRBV18 and TRBJ1-2, with D uncertain. The CDR3 sequence is 12 residues long. V dropped 3 bases and J dropped 8 bases, with 10 bases sitting between them. CDR1 is KGHSH, CDR2 LQKENI, per germline. For the CDR3, the DNA is TGTGCCAGCTCACCGGAGGGAAACGGCTACACCTTC. Translation gives CASSPEGNGYTF. Full variable domain (outside the CDR3, taken from reference TRBV18 and TRBJ1-2): NAGVMQNPRHLVRRRGQEARLRCSPMKGHSHVYWYRQLPEEGLKFMVYLQKENIIDESGMPKERFSAEFPKEGPSILRIQQVVRGDSAAYFCASSPEGNGYTFGSGTRLTVV.

This chain links TRBV7-8 with TRBJ2-7; D gene unclear. This CDR3 is 15 amino acids long. Trimming left V 2 bases short and J 0 bases short, with 11 bases between. CDR1 and CDR2 from the germline V gene are SGHVS and FQNEAQ. The CDR3 bases are TGTGCCAGCAGCTTACTCCCAGAAAGCTCCTACGAGCAGTACTTC. Protein: CASSLLPESSYEQYF.

The genes are TRBV11-3 and TRBJ1-2; D remains unclear. CDR1 SGHNT and CDR2 YENEEA come from the germline V gene. The V gene lost 3 bases and the J gene lost 8 bases, with 10 bases spanning the gap. This CDR3 spans 12 amino acids. The CDR3 DNA sequence: TGTGCCAGCAGCTTCTCGGGGTCCGGCTACACCTTC. Protein: CASSFSGSGYTF. Supplemented by reference TRBV11-3 and TRBJ1-2, the full variable domain reads EAGVVQSPRYKIIEKKQPVAFWCNPISGHNTLYWYLQNLGQGPELLIRYENEEAVDDSQLPKDRFSAERLKGVDSTLKIQPAELGDSAVYLCASSFSGSGYTFGSGTRLTVV.

The V gene is TRBV7-2, the J gene TRBJ2-7, with 9 positions matching TRBD1. V trimming: 4 bases; J trimming: 4 bases; junction bases outside the gene matches: 11. Germline V gene sequence: CDR1 SGHTA, CDR2 FQGNSA. The CDR3 extends over 16 amino acids. CDR3 region: CASSYLPGQGGYEQYF. CDR3 sequence (DNA): TGTGCCAGCAGCTATTTGCCGGGACAGGGTGGTTACGAGCAGTACTTC.

The V and J genes are TRBV2 and TRBJ1-5; D may be TRBD1 (5 bases). The CDR3 extends over 15 amino acids. From germline, CDR1 is SNHLY and CDR2 FYNNEI. The V and J ends lost 2 bases and 3 bases respectively, with 11 bases between them. CDR3 region: CASSERTSVNQPQHF. The DNA for the CDR3 is TGTGCCAGCAGTGAAAGGACATCAGTCAATCAGCCCCAGCATTTT.

In nucleotides, the CDR3 is TGCGCCAGCAGCGGGCGGGCCCGGGGTACTGAAGCTTTCTTT. Translating it yields CASSGRARGTEAFF. The rearrangement joins TRBV4-3 to TRBJ1-1; D is undetermined. The germline V gene has CDR1 LGHNA and CDR2 YSLEER. The V end was cut by 5 bases, the J end by 5 bases, with 15 bases between. The CDR3 length is 14 residues.

This chain joins TRBV7-6 and TRBJ1-3; D unresolved. This CDR3 comprises 17 residues. The V and J ends lost 2 bases and 0 bases respectively, with 14 bases between them. From germline, CDR1 is SGHVS and CDR2 FNYEAQ. The CDR3 spells CASSLSFPGFSGNTIYF. The CDR3 DNA is TGTGCCAGCAGCTTATCTTTTCCAGGCTTCTCTGGAAACACCATATATTTT.

The rearrangement links TRBV11-2 to TRBJ1-3; tentative D call: TRBD1 (6 bases). Germline assignment: CDR1 SGHAT and CDR2 FQNNGV. CDR3 length: 16 amino acids. V was cut by 1 base and J by 4 bases, with 14 bases left in between. In nucleotides, the CDR3 is TGTGCCAGCAGCTTAGTCCTGGGGGCGCAGGGAAACACCATATATTTT. It is translated as CASSLVLGAQGNTIYF.